The present entry profiles one T cell receptor beta chain with its context. The antigen is unknown. A second PCR of roughly 7 to 11 cycles used a sample-barcoded 5' primer and a J-beta primer mix. MiXCR, applied by TCRdb to the 5' RACE reads, yields one record per CDR3 protein. This sample has about 580,000 distinct CDR3 sequences, with roughly 43% found just once. Germline CDR1 is SGHTA and CDR2 is FQGNSA. The CDR3 covers 14 residues. V was clipped by 0 bases and J by 3 bases, with 5 bases between them. This sample is part of a study of blood T cells in healthy people across ages. Study-level findings and limits: Age brought a roughly linear fall in TCR beta diversity measured per million T cells.

The rearrangement uses TRBV7-2 and TRBJ1-4; the D is unclear. This TCR came from a man at least 80 years old in good health. What was sequenced was blood. The CDR3 coding sequence is TGTGCCAGCAGCTTAGCGCTCTCTAATGAAAAACTGTTTTTT. Translated: CASSLALSNEKLFF.